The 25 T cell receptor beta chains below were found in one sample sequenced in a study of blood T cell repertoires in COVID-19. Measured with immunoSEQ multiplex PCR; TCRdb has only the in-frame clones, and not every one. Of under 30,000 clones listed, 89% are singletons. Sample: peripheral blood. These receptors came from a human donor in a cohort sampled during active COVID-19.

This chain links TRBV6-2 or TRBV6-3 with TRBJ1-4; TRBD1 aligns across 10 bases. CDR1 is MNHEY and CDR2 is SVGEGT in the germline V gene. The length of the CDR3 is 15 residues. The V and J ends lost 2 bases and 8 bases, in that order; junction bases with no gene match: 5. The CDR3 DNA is TGTGCCAGCAGTTACGCCGGACAGGGGGGAGAAAAACTGTTTTTT. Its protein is CASSYAGQGGEKLFF.

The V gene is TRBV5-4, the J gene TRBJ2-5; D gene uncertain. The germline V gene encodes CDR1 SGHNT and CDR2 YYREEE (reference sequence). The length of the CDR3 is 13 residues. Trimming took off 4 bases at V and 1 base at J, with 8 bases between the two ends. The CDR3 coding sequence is TGTGCCAGCAGCACCGACACCCAAGAGACCCAGTACTTC. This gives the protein CASSTDTQETQYF. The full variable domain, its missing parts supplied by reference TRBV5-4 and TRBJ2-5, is ETGVTQSPTHLIKTRGQQVTLRCSSQSGHNTVSWYQQALGQGPQFIFQYYREEENGRGNFPPRFSGLQFPNYSSELNVNALELDDSALYLCASSTDTQETQYFGPGTRLLVL.

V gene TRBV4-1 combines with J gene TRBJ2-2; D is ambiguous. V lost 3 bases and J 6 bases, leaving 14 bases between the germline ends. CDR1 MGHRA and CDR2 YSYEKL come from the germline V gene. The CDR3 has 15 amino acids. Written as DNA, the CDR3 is TGCGCCAGCAGCCAGATGTATCGCCAGTCCGGGGAGCTGTTTTTT. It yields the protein CASSQMYRQSGELFF.

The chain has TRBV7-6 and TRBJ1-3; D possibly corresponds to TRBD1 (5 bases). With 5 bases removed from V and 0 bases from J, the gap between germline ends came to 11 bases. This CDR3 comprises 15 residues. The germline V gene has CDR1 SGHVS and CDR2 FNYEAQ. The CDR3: CASSRGHSSGNTIYF. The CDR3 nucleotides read TGTGCCAGCAGCCGAGGACATAGCTCTGGAAACACCATATATTTT.

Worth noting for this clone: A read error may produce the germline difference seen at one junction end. The CDR3 nucleotides read TGTGCCGGCAGTCCCTACAGGGCAAACTATGGCTACACCTTC. As protein: CAGSPYRANYGYTF. The chain combines TRBV28 with TRBJ1-2; tentative D call: TRBD1 (6 bases). CDR3 length: 14 residues. Germline V lookup: CDR1 MDHEN, CDR2 SYDVKM.

The CDR3 region is CASSERWGGGHTNSPLHF. The CDR3 DNA follows: TGTGCCAGCAGTGAAAGGTGGGGCGGGGGGCATACTAATTCACCCCTCCACTTT. The chain couples TRBV6-1 to TRBJ1-6, with D perhaps matching TRBD1 (6 bases). Germline V lookup: CDR1 MNHNS, CDR2 SASEGT. V dropped 2 bases and J dropped 6 bases, with 20 bases sitting between them. The CDR3 contains 18 residues.

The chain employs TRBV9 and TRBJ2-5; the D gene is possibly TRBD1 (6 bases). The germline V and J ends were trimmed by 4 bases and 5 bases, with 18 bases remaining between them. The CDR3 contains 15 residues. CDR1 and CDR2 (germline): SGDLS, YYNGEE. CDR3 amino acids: CASSKDSQAKETQYF. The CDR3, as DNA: TGTGCCAGCAGCAAGGACAGCCAAGCGAAGGAGACCCAGTACTTC.

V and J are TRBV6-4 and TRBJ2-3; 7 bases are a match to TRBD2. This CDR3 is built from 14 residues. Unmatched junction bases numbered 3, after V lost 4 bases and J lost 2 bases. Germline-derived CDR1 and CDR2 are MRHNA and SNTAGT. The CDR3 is CASSASGDTDTQYF. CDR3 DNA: TGTGCCAGCAGTGCGAGCGGGGACACAGATACGCAGTATTTT.

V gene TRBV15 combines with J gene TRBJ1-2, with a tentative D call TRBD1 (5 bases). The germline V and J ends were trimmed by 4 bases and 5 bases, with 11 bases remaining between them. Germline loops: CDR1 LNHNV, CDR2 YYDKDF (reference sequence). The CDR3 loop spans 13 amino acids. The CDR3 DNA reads TGTGCCACCAGCATACAGGCGGGGTATGGCTACACCTTC. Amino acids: CATSIQAGYGYTF.

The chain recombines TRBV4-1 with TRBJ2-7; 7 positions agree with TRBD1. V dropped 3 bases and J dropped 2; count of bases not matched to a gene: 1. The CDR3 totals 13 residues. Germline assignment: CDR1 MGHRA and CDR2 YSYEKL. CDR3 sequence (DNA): TGCGCCAGCAGCCACGACAGGGCCTACGAGCAGTACTTC. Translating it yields CASSHDRAYEQYF.

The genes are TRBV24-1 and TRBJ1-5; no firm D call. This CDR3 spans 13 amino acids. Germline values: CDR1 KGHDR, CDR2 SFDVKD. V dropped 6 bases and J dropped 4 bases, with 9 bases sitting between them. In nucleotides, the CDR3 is TGTGCCACCAGTCCGGGTCATAATCAGCCCCAGCATTTT. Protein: CATSPGHNQPQHF.

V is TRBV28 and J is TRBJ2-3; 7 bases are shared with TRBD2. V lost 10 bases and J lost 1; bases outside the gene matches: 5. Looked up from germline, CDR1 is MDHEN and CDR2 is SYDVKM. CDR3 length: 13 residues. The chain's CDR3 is CATWAGGTDTQYF. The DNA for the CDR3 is TGTGCCACGTGGGCGGGGGGCACAGATACGCAGTATTTT.

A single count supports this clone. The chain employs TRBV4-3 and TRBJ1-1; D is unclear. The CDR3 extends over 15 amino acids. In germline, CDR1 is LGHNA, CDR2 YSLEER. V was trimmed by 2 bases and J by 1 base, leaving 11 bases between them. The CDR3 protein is CASSQSPVKNTEAFF. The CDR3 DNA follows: TGCGCCAGCAGCCAAAGTCCGGTGAAGAACACTGAAGCTTTCTTT.

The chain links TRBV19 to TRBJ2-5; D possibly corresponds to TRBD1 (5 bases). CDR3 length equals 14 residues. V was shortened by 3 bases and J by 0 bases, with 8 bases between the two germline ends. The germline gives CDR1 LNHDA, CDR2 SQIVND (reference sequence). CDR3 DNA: TGTGCCAGTAGTATCAAGACAGACCAAGAGACCCAGTACTTC. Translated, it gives CASSIKTDQETQYF. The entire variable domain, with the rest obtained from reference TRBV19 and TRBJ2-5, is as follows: DGGITQSPKYLFRKEGQNVTLSCEQNLNHDAMYWYRQDPGQGLRLIYYSQIVNDFQKGDIAEGYSVSREKKESFPLTVTSAQKNPTAFYLCASSIKTDQETQYFGPGTRLLVL.

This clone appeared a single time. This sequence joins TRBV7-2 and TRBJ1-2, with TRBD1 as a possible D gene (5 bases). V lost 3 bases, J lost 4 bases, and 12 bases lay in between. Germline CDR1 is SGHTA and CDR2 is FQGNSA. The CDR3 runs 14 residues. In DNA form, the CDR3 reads TGTGCCAGCAGCTTGTATGACAGCATCTATGGCTACACCTTC. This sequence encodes CASSLYDSIYGYTF. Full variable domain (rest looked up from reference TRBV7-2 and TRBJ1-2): GAGVSQSPSNKVTEKGKDVELRCDPISGHTALYWYRQSLGQGLEFLIYFQGNSAPDKSGLPSDRFSAERTGGSVSTLTIQRTQQEDSAVYLCASSLYDSIYGYTFGSGTRLTVV.

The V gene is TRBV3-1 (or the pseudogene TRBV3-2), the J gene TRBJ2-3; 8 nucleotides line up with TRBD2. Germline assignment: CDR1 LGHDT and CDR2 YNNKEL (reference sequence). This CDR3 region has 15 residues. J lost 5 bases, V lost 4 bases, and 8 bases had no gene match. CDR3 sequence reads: CASSPSGSAGDTQYF. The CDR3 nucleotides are TGTGCCAGCAGCCCTAGCGGGTCGGCCGGAGATACGCAGTATTTT.

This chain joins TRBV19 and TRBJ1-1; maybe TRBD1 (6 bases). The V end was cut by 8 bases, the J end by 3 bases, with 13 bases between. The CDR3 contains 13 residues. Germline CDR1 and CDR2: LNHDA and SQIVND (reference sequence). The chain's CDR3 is CASGGQLDTEAFF. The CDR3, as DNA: TGTGCCAGTGGAGGACAGTTAGACACTGAAGCTTTCTTT.

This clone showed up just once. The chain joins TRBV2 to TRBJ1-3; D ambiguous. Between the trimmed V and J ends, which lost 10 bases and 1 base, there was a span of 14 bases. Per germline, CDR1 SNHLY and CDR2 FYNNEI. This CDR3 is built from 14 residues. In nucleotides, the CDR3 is TGTGCCATCCTATTAACGGGATCTGGAAACACCATATATTTT. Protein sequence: CAILLTGSGNTIYF.

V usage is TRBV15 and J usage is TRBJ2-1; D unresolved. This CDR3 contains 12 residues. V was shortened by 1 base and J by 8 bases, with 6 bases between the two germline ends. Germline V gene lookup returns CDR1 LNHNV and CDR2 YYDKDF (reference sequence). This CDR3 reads CATSRGGDEQFF. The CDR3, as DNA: TGTGCCACCAGCAGAGGAGGTGATGAGCAGTTCTTC. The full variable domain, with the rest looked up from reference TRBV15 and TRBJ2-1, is DAMVIQNPRYQVTQFGKPVTLSCSQTLNHNVMYWYQQKSSQAPKLLFHYYDKDFNNEADTPDNFQSRRPNTSFCFLDIRSPGLGDTAMYLCATSRGGDEQFFGPGTRLTVL.

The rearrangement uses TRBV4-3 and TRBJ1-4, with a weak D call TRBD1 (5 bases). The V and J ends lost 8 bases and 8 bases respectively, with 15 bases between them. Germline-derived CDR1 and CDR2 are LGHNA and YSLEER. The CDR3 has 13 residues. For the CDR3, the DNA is TGCGCCAGCCTAGGGGTATTTGGAGAAAAACTGTTTTTT. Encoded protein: CASLGVFGEKLFF.

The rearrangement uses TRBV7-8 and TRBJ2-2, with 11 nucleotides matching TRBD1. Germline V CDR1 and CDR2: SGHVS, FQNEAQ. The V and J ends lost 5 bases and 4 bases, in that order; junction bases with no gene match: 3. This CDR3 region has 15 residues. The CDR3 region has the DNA TGTGCCAGCAGCCCGGGGACAGGGGGCACCGGGGAGCTGTTTTTT. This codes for CASSPGTGGTGELFF.

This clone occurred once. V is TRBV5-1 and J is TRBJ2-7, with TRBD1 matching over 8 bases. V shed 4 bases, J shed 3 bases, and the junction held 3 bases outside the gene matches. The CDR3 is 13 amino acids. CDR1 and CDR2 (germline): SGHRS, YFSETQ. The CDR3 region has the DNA TGCGCCAGCAGCCTTACAGGGGGCTACGAGCAGTACTTC. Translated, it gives CASSLTGGYEQYF.

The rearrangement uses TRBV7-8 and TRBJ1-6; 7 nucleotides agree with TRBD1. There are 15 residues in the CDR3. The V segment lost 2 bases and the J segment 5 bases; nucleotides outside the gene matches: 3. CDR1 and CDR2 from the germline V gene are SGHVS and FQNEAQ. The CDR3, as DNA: TGTGCCAGCAGCTTAAGGGACAGCAATAATTCACCCCTCCACTTT. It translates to CASSLRDSNNSPLHF.

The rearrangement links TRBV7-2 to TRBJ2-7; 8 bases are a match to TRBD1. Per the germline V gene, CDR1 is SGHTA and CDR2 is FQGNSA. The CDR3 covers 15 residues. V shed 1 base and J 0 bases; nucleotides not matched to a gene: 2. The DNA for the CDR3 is TGTGCCAGCAGCTTAGGGACAGGGAACTCCTACGAGCAGTACTTC. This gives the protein CASSLGTGNSYEQYF.

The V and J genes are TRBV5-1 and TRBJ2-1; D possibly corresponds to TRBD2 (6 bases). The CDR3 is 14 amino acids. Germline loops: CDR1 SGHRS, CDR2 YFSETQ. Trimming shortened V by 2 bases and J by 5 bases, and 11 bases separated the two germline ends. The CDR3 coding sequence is TGCGCCAGCAGCTTAAGGGCGGGGAACAATGAGCAGTTCTTC. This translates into CASSLRAGNNEQFF.